This T cell receptor beta chain was captured in a study of T-cell memory formation after mild COVID-19. In its sample, this clonotype was seen a few times. The antigen is unknown. Broader study findings: Clones shrinking between day 15 and 85 showed a balanced CD4/CD8 split, and those that grew later tilted toward CD4+. Pre-infection memory showed some responding clones, and this suggested that cross-reactive memory joined.

The CDR3 spans 13 residues. Germline V CDR1 and CDR2: MNHEY, SVGEGT. Trimming took off 4 bases at V and 10 bases at J, with 11 bases between the two ends. Using constant-segment primers, 5'RACE produced TCR alpha and TCR beta cDNA libraries carrying sample barcodes and UMIs. TCRdb re-called the 5' RACE reads with MiXCR, one entry per CDR3 protein. Among around 300,000 distinct CDR3 sequences, roughly 13% were seen once, and the ten largest hold about a fifth. Sequencing was carried out using PBMCs or a T cell subset sorted from them (not recorded which). The clonotype comes from a young man who had mild COVID-19 (a few samples of this study predate the infection). Cell type and time point are not known. The V gene is TRBV6-2 or TRBV6-3, the J gene TRBJ1-6; D is uncertain. The CDR3 is CASSFRSESPLHF. As DNA, the CDR3 is TGTGCCAGCAGTTTCAGGTCCGAATCACCCCTCCACTTT.